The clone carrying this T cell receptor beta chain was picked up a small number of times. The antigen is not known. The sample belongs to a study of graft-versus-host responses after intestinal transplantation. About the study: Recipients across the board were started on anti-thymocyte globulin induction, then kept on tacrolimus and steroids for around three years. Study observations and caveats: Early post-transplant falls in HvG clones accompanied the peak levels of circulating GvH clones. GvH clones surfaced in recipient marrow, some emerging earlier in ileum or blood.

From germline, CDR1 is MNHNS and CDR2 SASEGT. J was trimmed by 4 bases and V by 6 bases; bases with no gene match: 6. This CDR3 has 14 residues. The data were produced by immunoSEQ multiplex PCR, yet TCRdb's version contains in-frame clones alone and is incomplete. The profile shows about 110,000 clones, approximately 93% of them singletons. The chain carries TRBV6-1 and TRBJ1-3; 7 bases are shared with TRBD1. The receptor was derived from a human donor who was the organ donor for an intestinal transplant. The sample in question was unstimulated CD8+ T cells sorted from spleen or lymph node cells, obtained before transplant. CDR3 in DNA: TGTGCCAGCAGCGCTACAGGGGCCGGAAACACCATATATTTT. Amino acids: CASSATGAGNTIYF.